This T cell receptor beta chain stems from a study of T cell responses to AZD1222 COVID-19 vaccine. General observations from the study: Of spike-specific TCRs, nearly half reportedly target regions left unmutated in variants. Spike-specific TCRs gained breadth and depth after people received two AZD1222 doses. Baseline serology detected seropositivity in only 5 to 7 AZD1222 recipients.

Produced via immunoSEQ multiplex PCR; TCRdb's table is partial and in-frame only. Of around 170,000 clones listed, more than 75% are singletons. Germline V gene data show CDR1 as MNHNS and CDR2 as SASEGT. Germline trimming cut 2 bases from V and 2 bases from J; bases unmatched to any gene: 7. CDR3 size: 16 residues. On this clone itself: Its antigen is currently unknown.

The V and J genes are TRBV6-1 and TRBJ2-3; 7 bases line up with TRBD2. The TCR was taken from an adult in good health. This sample comprised peripheral blood, obtained on day 0 of AZD1222 vaccination. The CDR3 DNA follows: TGTGCCAGCAGTGAAATTGGCGGGGGTATCACAGATACGCAGTATTTT. As protein: CASSEIGGGITDTQYF.